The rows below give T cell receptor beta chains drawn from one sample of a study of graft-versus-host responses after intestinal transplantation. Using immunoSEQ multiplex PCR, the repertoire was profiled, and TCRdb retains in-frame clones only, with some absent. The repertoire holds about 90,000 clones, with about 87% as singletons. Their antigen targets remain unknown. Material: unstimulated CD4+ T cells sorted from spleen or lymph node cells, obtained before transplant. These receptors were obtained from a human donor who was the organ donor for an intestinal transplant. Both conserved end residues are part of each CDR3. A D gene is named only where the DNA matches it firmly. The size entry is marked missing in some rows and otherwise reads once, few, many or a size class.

CDR3nt: TGTGCCACCAGGCCTTTGGGCTCGAGCTACGAGCAGTACTTC
CDR3aa: CATRPLGSSYEQYF
abundance: .
j_gene: TRBJ2-7
v_gene: TRBV6-1
d_gene: .

CDR3nt: TGTGCCAGCAGCTTAGCAAGGTCGGGACAGGCCTACCCTGAAGCTTTCTTT
CDR3aa: CASSLARSGQAYPEAFF
abundance: .
j_gene: TRBJ1-1
v_gene: TRBV7-9
d_gene: TRBD1

CDR3nt: TGTGCCAGTAGTGCCAGGCTAGCGTCTGCCTACGAGCAGTACTTC
CDR3aa: CASSARLASAYEQYF
abundance: .
j_gene: TRBJ2-7
v_gene: TRBV19
d_gene: .

CDR3nt: TGCAGCGTTCGACAGAGCTCCTACGAGCAGTACTTC
CDR3aa: CSVRQSSYEQYF
abundance: .
j_gene: TRBJ2-7
v_gene: TRBV29-1
d_gene: .

CDR3nt: TGTGCCAGCAGTTATTCCACAGGGAACAATGGCTACACCTTC
CDR3aa: CASSYSTGNNGYTF
abundance: .
j_gene: TRBJ1-2
v_gene: TRBV6-6
d_gene: .

CDR3nt: TGTGCCAGCTCAAAGGAGGGACAGGCCAATCAGCCCCAGCATTTT
CDR3aa: CASSKEGQANQPQHF
abundance: .
j_gene: TRBJ1-5
v_gene: TRBV2
d_gene: TRBD1

CDR3nt: TGTGCCAGCAGGAGACCGGGTTCCTACGAGCAGTACTTC
CDR3aa: CASRRPGSYEQYF
abundance: .
j_gene: TRBJ2-7
v_gene: TRBV28
d_gene: .

CDR3nt: TGTGCCAGCAGCTTGGCCCGGACAGTGAACACTGAAGCTTTCTTT
CDR3aa: CASSLARTVNTEAFF
abundance: .
j_gene: TRBJ1-1
v_gene: TRBV5-5
d_gene: .

CDR3nt: TGTGCCAGCAGCTTAGGGACAGGGTACAATGAGCAGTTCTTC
CDR3aa: CASSLGTGYNEQFF
abundance: .
j_gene: TRBJ2-1
v_gene: TRBV7-3
d_gene: TRBD1

CDR3nt: TGTGCCAGCAGTTACGGGGGACACCCGGACATTTATAGCAATCAGCCCCAGCATTTT
CDR3aa: CASSYGGHPDIYSNQPQHF
abundance: .
j_gene: TRBJ1-5
v_gene: TRBV6-8
d_gene: .

CDR3nt: TGTGCCAGCAGCCGGGACAGGGTCAATCAGCCCCAGCATTTT
CDR3aa: CASSRDRVNQPQHF
abundance: .
j_gene: TRBJ1-5
v_gene: TRBV6-5
d_gene: TRBD1

CDR3nt: TGTGCCAGCAGCGTCCGGGGAGAAACAGATACGCAGTATTTT
CDR3aa: CASSVRGETDTQYF
abundance: once
j_gene: TRBJ2-3
v_gene: TRBV9
d_gene: .

CDR3nt: TGTGCCAGCTCACCGGAGGTGACTGGAGGCACTGAAGCTTTCTTT
CDR3aa: CASSPEVTGGTEAFF
abundance: .
j_gene: TRBJ1-1
v_gene: TRBV18
d_gene: .

CDR3nt: TGTGCCAGCCCCGAGGACAGGGTGTGTGGGGAGCTGTTTTTT
CDR3aa: CASPEDRVCGELFF
abundance: .
j_gene: TRBJ2-2
v_gene: TRBV27
d_gene: TRBD1

CDR3nt: TGTGCCAGCAGCCATGAAGAGGCGACTAGCGGGAGGGGCAATGAGCAGTTCTTC
CDR3aa: CASSHEEATSGRGNEQFF
abundance: .
j_gene: TRBJ2-1
v_gene: TRBV4-2
d_gene: TRBD2

CDR3nt: TGCGCCAGCAGCTTCAGACAAAGGGCGGGCAATGAGCAGTTCTTC
CDR3aa: CASSFRQRAGNEQFF
abundance: .
j_gene: TRBJ2-1
v_gene: TRBV5-1
d_gene: .

CDR3nt: TGTGCCAGCAGTACAGGGGTGGGAAACACCATATATTTT
CDR3aa: CASSTGVGNTIYF
abundance: .
j_gene: TRBJ1-3
v_gene: TRBV6-6
d_gene: TRBD1

CDR3nt: TGTGCCAGCAGCGGCTTAATCGGAGGCTACGAGCAGTACTTC
CDR3aa: CASSGLIGGYEQYF
abundance: .
j_gene: TRBJ2-7
v_gene: TRBV5-6
d_gene: .

CDR3nt: TGTGCCAGCAGCCAAGCGGACAACCTTCCCTTACCAACTAATGAAAAACTGTTTTTT
CDR3aa: CASSQADNLPLPTNEKLFF
abundance: few
j_gene: TRBJ1-4
v_gene: TRBV4-2
d_gene: .

CDR3nt: TGTGCCAGCACAAGGGTGACTAGTTCGAATGAGCAGTTCTTC
CDR3aa: CASTRVTSSNEQFF
abundance: .
j_gene: TRBJ2-1
v_gene: TRBV21-1
d_gene: .

CDR3nt: TGCGCCAGCAGCTTCGAGCTAGCAGGAGGGTTCTACGAGCAGTACTTC
CDR3aa: CASSFELAGGFYEQYF
abundance: .
j_gene: TRBJ2-7
v_gene: TRBV5-1
d_gene: .

CDR3nt: TGTGCCAGTAGTACTGACAGGGGAAGGAACACTGAAGCTTTCTTT
CDR3aa: CASSTDRGRNTEAFF
abundance: .
j_gene: TRBJ1-1
v_gene: TRBV19
d_gene: TRBD1

CDR3nt: TGTGCCAGCAGCTTAGTACAGGGGGGGGCCTACGAGCAGTACTTC
CDR3aa: CASSLVQGGAYEQYF
abundance: .
j_gene: TRBJ2-7
v_gene: TRBV11-2
d_gene: .

CDR3nt: TGTGCCAGCAGCTCAGGCGGGGGCTTTGGAAGCTATGGCTACACCTTC
CDR3aa: CASSSGGGFGSYGYTF
abundance: .
j_gene: TRBJ1-2
v_gene: TRBV5-6
d_gene: .

CDR3nt: TGTGCCATCAGTGCCCTTGACAACTCCGAGCAGTACTTC
CDR3aa: CAISALDNSEQYF
abundance: .
j_gene: TRBJ2-7
v_gene: TRBV10-3
d_gene: .

CDR3nt: TGCGCCAGCAGGACTCCGGAGTCGTTCCCTATGAACACTGAAGCTTTCTTT
CDR3aa: CASRTPESFPMNTEAFF
abundance: .
j_gene: TRBJ1-1
v_gene: TRBV10-1
d_gene: .

CDR3nt: TGTGCCAGCAGCATGACCCGGGACAGGGTCGTCGGCTACACCTTC
CDR3aa: CASSMTRDRVVGYTF
abundance: few
j_gene: TRBJ1-2
v_gene: TRBV6-5
d_gene: TRBD1

CDR3nt: TGCAGCGTTAGGCAGGGGCCTCAAGAGACCCAGTACTTC
CDR3aa: CSVRQGPQETQYF
abundance: .
j_gene: TRBJ2-5
v_gene: TRBV29-1
d_gene: .

CDR3nt: TGTGCCAGCACAGGAGGCCGTAACACTGAAGCTTTCTTT
CDR3aa: CASTGGRNTEAFF
abundance: few
j_gene: TRBJ1-1
v_gene: TRBV2
d_gene: .

CDR3nt: TGTGCTAGTGGTTTGGCCCCGACAGATACGCAGTATTTT
CDR3aa: CASGLAPTDTQYF
abundance: .
j_gene: TRBJ2-3
v_gene: TRBV12-5
d_gene: .

CDR3nt: TGTGCAAGTCGCCTCCAGATGAACACTGAAGCTTTCTTT
CDR3aa: CASRLQMNTEAFF
abundance: .
j_gene: TRBJ1-1
v_gene: TRBV12-2
d_gene: .

CDR3nt: TGTGCCAGCAGTGAATTGGGACAGGGTTTCGATACGCAGTATTTT
CDR3aa: CASSELGQGFDTQYF
abundance: once
j_gene: TRBJ2-3
v_gene: TRBV6-1
d_gene: TRBD1

CDR3nt: TGTGCCAGCTCACCCGACAGGGTAGTAACTTTCTTT
CDR3aa: CASSPDRVVTFF
abundance: .
j_gene: TRBJ1-1
v_gene: TRBV18
d_gene: TRBD1

CDR3nt: TGTGCCAGCAGCTTAACAGGGGTGAACACTGAAGCTTTCTTT
CDR3aa: CASSLTGVNTEAFF
abundance: .
j_gene: TRBJ1-1
v_gene: TRBV11-3
d_gene: TRBD1

CDR3nt: TGTGCCAGCAGCTTAATGGGGCCGTTGGAGGGACAGGGGAAGGCCGAGCAGTACTTC
CDR3aa: CASSLMGPLEGQGKAEQYF
abundance: .
j_gene: TRBJ2-7
v_gene: TRBV11-3
d_gene: TRBD1

CDR3nt: TGCACCAGCAGCCAAGGGCTAGAAAATGAGCAGTTCTTC
CDR3aa: CTSSQGLENEQFF
abundance: .
j_gene: TRBJ2-1
v_gene: TRBV1
d_gene: .

CDR3nt: TGCGCCAGCAGCCAAGATTTCTCAGCGGGCCCGTCCTACGAGCAGTACTTC
CDR3aa: CASSQDFSAGPSYEQYF
abundance: .
j_gene: TRBJ2-7
v_gene: TRBV4-1
d_gene: .

CDR3nt: TGTGCCAGCTCACCGACTAGCGGGAGTAAGTACGAGCAGTACTTC
CDR3aa: CASSPTSGSKYEQYF
abundance: once
j_gene: TRBJ2-7
v_gene: TRBV18
d_gene: TRBD2

CDR3nt: TGTGCCAGCAGTGAATTGGGGACAGGGCTGACTGAAGCTTTCTTT
CDR3aa: CASSELGTGLTEAFF
abundance: .
j_gene: TRBJ1-1
v_gene: TRBV25-1
d_gene: TRBD1

CDR3nt: TGTGCCAGTAGTTTGGGTTGGCAGGGCGGCCGCTACACCTTC
CDR3aa: CASSLGWQGGRYTF
abundance: .
j_gene: TRBJ1-2
v_gene: TRBV19
d_gene: .